Following are 23 T cell receptor beta chains from one sample sequenced in a study of CD8+CD57+ T cells in acquired aplastic anemia. Sequencing was done on patients that had shown CD8+CD57+ cell expansion by flow cytometry. Both TCR beta VDJ combination and CDR3 sequence profiling were carried out. Genomic DNA was the template for this profiling. TCRdb passed the reads through MiXCR, listing each CDR3 protein once. The sample shows 160,000 or so distinct CDR3 sequences, around half of them seen only once. Sequenced sample: sorted CD4+, CD8+, or CD8+CD57+ T cells (not recorded which) from PBMCs. These receptors were collected from a human donor with aplastic anemia.

This clonotype was detected only a few times. The V and J genes are TRBV29-1 and TRBJ2-7, with D perhaps given as TRBD1 or TRBD2 (5 bases each). The CDR3 extends over 13 amino acids. Between the trimmed V and J ends, which lost 0 bases and 1 base, there was a span of 7 bases. Germline values: CDR1 SQVTM, CDR2 ANQGSEA. CDR3 protein: CSVEDEGSYEQYF. CDR3 bases: TGCAGCGTTGAAGATGAGGGGTCCTACGAGCAGTACTTC.

This clonotype came up many times. The rearrangement links TRBV2 to TRBJ2-5; 12 nucleotides agree with TRBD2. This CDR3 is 14 amino acids long. Germline CDR1 and CDR2: SNHLY and FYNNEI. V gave up 6 bases and J gave up 11 bases; unmatched junction bases: 10. CDR3: CASSESSGGAVQYF. The CDR3 bases are TGTGCCAGCAGCGAATCTAGCGGGGGGGCGGTGCAGTACTTC.

This clonotype was detected a few times. The chain joins TRBV5-6 to TRBJ2-1; 10 bases agree with TRBD1. The CDR3 sequence is 16 residues long. The J segment lost 4 bases and the V segment lost 1 base, leaving 5 bases of the junction unmatched. CDR1 and CDR2 from the germline V gene are SGHDT and YYEEEE. CDR3 in DNA: TGTGCCAGCAGCTTGTACGGGACAGGGGTTTACAATGAGCAGTTCTTC. This codes for CASSLYGTGVYNEQFF.

This clonotype was picked up many times. The chain links TRBV4-2 to TRBJ2-2; TRBD2 matches 16 bases. V dropped 4 bases and J dropped 3; count of bases not matched to a gene: 14. Looked up from germline, CDR1 is LGHNA and CDR2 is YNFKEQ. The CDR3 consists of 21 residues. CDR3 sequence: CASSRPAPGLAGGRYTGELFF. The DNA for the CDR3 is TGTGCCAGCAGCCGTCCTGCCCCGGGACTAGCGGGGGGGCGGTACACCGGGGAGCTGTTTTTT.

V gene TRBV20-1 combines with J gene TRBJ1-6, with D maybe TRBD1 (5 bases). Trimming took off 7 bases at V and 6 bases at J, with 13 bases between the two ends. The length of the CDR3 is 13 residues. The V gene's germline CDR1 is DFQATT and CDR2 SNEGSKA (reference sequence). For the CDR3, the DNA is TGCAGTGTCGCGGGACTAGTTAATTCACCCCTCCACTTT. Translated, it gives CSVAGLVNSPLHF.

V is TRBV11-1 and J is TRBJ2-7; no firm D call. This CDR3 spans 12 amino acids. CDR1 is SGHAT and CDR2 is FQDESV in the germline V gene (reference sequence). Trimming left V 5 bases short and J 8 bases short, with 13 bases between. The CDR3 coding sequence is TGTGCCAGCAGCCCAGACTCTTTCCAGCAGTACTTC. The encoded protein is CASSPDSFQQYF. Complete variable domain (other parts from reference TRBV11-1 and TRBJ2-7): EAEVAQSPRYKITEKSQAVAFWCDPISGHATLYWYRQILGQGPELLVQFQDESVVDDSQLPKDRFSAERLKGVDSTLKIQPAELGDSAMYLCASSPDSFQQYFGPGTRLTVT.

The chain is built from TRBV10-3 and TRBJ2-7, with 10 bases identical to TRBD1. Germline V gives CDR1 ENHRY, CDR2 SYGVKD. J was trimmed by 2 bases and V by 4 bases; bases with no gene match: 8. CDR3 length: 16 amino acids. The CDR3 coding sequence is TGTGCCATCAGTGCGACAGGGGGCCTGAGGGCCTACGAGCAGTACTTC. This sequence encodes CAISATGGLRAYEQYF.

The table lists this clonotype with many counts. This chain links TRBV20-1 with TRBJ1-2, with a tentative D call TRBD1 (6 bases). CDR1 and CDR2 (germline): DFQATT, SNEGSKA (reference sequence). The CDR3 is 15 amino acids. V gave up 3 bases and J gave up 8 bases, with 22 bases separating them. CDR3 DNA sequence: TGCAGTGCTAGCAACGGGGGCGCGGATCTGAGCGGCTACACCTTC. Amino acids: CSASNGGADLSGYTF.

This clonotype appeared many times. For the CDR3, the DNA is TGTGCCAGCAGCCCTATAGGGGGCCAGCTGAACACTGAAGCTTTCTTT. Its translation is CASSPIGGQLNTEAFF. The chain recombines TRBV9 with TRBJ1-1, with TRBD1 identical over 7 bases. The trim removed 4 bases at V and 0 bases at J, leaving 9 bases unmatched. The CDR3 has 16 residues. CDR1 is SGDLS and CDR2 is YYNGEE in the germline V gene.

As to this clonotype: A junction end diverges from the germline sequence, so it may reflect a read error. The rearrangement links TRBV6-5 to TRBJ1-6; D unresolved. This CDR3 has 15 residues. Germline CDR1 is MNHEY and CDR2 is SVGAGI. CDR3 protein: CASSYSKVYNSSLHF. DNA of the CDR3: TGTGCCAGCAGTTACTCGAAGGTCTATAATTCATCCCTCCACTTT.

This clonotype has only a few counts. The gene calls are TRBV7-3 and TRBJ1-6; TRBD1 aligns across 7 bases. This CDR3 region has 13 residues. The junction had 1 base not matched to a gene; V was cut back by 4 bases and J by 7 bases. Germline V gene data show CDR1 as SGHTA and CDR2 as FQGTGA. In nucleotides, the CDR3 is TGTGCCAGCAGCTGGGACAGCAATTCACCCCTCCACTTT. This sequence encodes CASSWDSNSPLHF.

The CDR3 DNA is TGTGCCAGCAGCTTAACGGGACAAGGGACCTACGAGCAGTACTTC. As protein: CASSLTGQGTYEQYF. The chain couples TRBV7-6 to TRBJ2-7; a possible D gene is TRBD1 (6 bases). This CDR3 contains 15 residues. The germline CDR1 and CDR2 sequences are SGHVS and FNYEAQ. Trimming left V 2 bases short and J 2 bases short, with 13 bases between.

The chain recombines TRBV5-1 with TRBJ2-2, with D hard to call. This CDR3 is built from 15 residues. Trimming pared 0 bases from V and 0 bases from J, leaving 6 bases between. From germline, CDR1 is SGHRS and CDR2 YFSETQ. For the CDR3, the DNA is TGCGCCAGCAGCTTGGGGGCAGCGAACACCGGGGAGCTGTTTTTT. As protein: CASSLGAANTGELFF.

About this clonotype itself: The junction differs from germline at one of its ends, possibly a read error. This chain uses TRBV12-3 or TRBV12-4 with TRBJ1-5; D is possibly TRBD1 (5 bases). This CDR3 contains 15 residues. The CDR3 sequence: CAISGQGRNNQPQHF. The CDR3 nucleotides are TGTGCCATCAGTGGGCAGGGACGAAACAATCAGCCCCAGCATTTT.

This clonotype was observed a few times. Possible read error: a much larger clone is one base away. DNA for the CDR3: TGCGCCAGCAGCCAAATAGTGGGACAGGGGAACTACGAGCAGTACTTC. This gives the protein CASSQIVGQGNYEQYF. The chain recombines TRBV4-1 with TRBJ2-7; 10 bases align to TRBD1. V was clipped by 2 bases and J by 3 bases; unmatched bases: 7. The CDR3 runs to 16 residues. Germline CDR1 reads MGHRA; CDR2 reads YSYEKL.

This clonotype was detected ten times or more. Its ends do not fully match the called genes, so a read error is possible. The chain carries TRBV6-1 and TRBJ1-1; TRBD1 might be the D (6 bases). This CDR3 is built from 13 residues. The germline V gene has CDR1 MNHNS and CDR2 SASEGT. Written as DNA, the CDR3 is TGCGCCAGCAGTGACAGGCGGAACACTGAAGCTTTCTTT. It specifies CASSDRRNTEAFF.

The chain links TRBV12-3 or TRBV12-4 to TRBJ1-2, with D unclear. The CDR3 extends over 13 amino acids. V was trimmed by 1 base and J by 9 bases, leaving 12 bases between them. CDR3 protein: CASSLGEGYSYTF. CDR3 nucleotides: TGTGCCAGCAGTTTAGGGGAGGGATACAGCTACACCTTC.

This clonotype was detected many times. This rearrangement joins TRBV12-3 or TRBV12-4 to TRBJ2-1; D is possibly TRBD2 (6 bases). Between the trimmed V and J ends, which lost 3 bases and 6 bases, there was a span of 12 bases. This CDR3 contains 14 residues. This CDR3 reads CASSLGGLGNEQFF. In DNA form, the CDR3 reads TGTGCCAGCAGTTTGGGAGGTCTGGGCAATGAGCAGTTCTTC.

The chain recombines TRBV4-3 with TRBJ2-3, with D unresolved. CDR1 is LGHNA, CDR2 YSLEER, per germline. The V and J ends lost 0 bases and 0 bases respectively, with 19 bases between them. CDR3 size: 19 residues. The CDR3 reads CASSQEVPSGPRSTDTQYF. The CDR3 nucleotides are TGCGCCAGCAGCCAAGAAGTTCCCAGTGGCCCAAGAAGCACAGATACGCAGTATTTT.

On this clonotype itself: This clone may be a read error of a much larger clone one base away. This rearrangement joins TRBV12-3 or TRBV12-4 to TRBJ2-2; D gene unclear. This CDR3 is built from 15 residues. CDR3 in amino acids: CASRALGRNTEELFF. The DNA for the CDR3 is TGTGCCAGCAGGGCTCTAGGTAGGAACACCGAGGAGCTGTTTTTT.

This clonotype has at least ten counts. The chain uses TRBV10-3 and TRBJ2-5; D not resolved. In germline, CDR1 is ENHRY, CDR2 SYGVKD. The V end was cut by 4 bases, the J end by 2 bases, with 2 bases between. CDR3 length: 11 amino acids. The CDR3 DNA follows: TGTGCCATCAGTGTACAAGAGACCCAGTACTTC. It is translated as CAISVQETQYF.

Many counts were recorded for this clonotype. The V call is TRBV7-3, the J call TRBJ1-2; D not certain. Germline V gives CDR1 SGHTA, CDR2 FQGTGA. Trimming left V 1 base short and J 2 bases short, with 14 bases between. CDR3 length: 16 residues. CDR3 nucleotides: TGTGCCAGCAGCTTAAGTGGAAGTGGCGCCAACTATGGCTACACCTTC. Translated: CASSLSGSGANYGYTF.

In this sample, this clonotype turned up a few times. A single base separates this from a much larger clone, so it may be a read error. This chain joins TRBV2 and TRBJ1-3, with D unclear. The CDR3 covers 15 residues. The germline gives CDR1 SNHLY, CDR2 FYNNEI. The CDR3 protein is CASSWEGVGGSTIYF. The DNA of the CDR3 is TGTGCCAGCAGTTGGGAGGGCGTGGGAGGAAGCACCATATATTTT. The complete variable domain, with remaining parts taken from reference TRBV2 and TRBJ1-3, reads EPEVTQTPSHQVTQMGQEVILRCVPISNHLYFYWYRQILGQKVEFLVSFYNNEISEKSEIFDDQFSVERPDGSNFTLKIRSTKLEDSAMYFCASSWEGVGGSTIYFGEGSWLTVV.